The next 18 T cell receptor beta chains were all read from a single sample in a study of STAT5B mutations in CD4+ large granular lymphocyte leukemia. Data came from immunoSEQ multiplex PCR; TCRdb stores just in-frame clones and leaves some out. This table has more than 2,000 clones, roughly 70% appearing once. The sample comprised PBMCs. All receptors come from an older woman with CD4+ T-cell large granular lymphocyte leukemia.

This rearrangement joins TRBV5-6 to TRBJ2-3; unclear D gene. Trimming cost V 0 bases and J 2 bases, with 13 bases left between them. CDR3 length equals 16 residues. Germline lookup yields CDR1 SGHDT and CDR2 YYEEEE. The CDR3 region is CASSLVARIITDTQYF. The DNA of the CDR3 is TGTGCCAGCAGCTTGGTTGCGCGAATAATCACAGATACGCAGTATTTT.

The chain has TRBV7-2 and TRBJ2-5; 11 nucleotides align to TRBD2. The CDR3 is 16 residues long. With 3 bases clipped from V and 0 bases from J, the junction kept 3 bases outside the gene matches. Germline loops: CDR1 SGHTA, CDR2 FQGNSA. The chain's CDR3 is CASSLTSGAYQETQYF. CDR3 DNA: TGTGCCAGCAGCTTGACTAGCGGGGCCTACCAAGAGACCCAGTACTTC. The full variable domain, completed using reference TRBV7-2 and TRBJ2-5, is GAGVSQSPSNKVTEKGKDVELRCDPISGHTALYWYRQSLGQGLEFLIYFQGNSAPDKSGLPSDRFSAERTGGSVSTLTIQRTQQEDSAVYLCASSLTSGAYQETQYFGPGTRLLVL.

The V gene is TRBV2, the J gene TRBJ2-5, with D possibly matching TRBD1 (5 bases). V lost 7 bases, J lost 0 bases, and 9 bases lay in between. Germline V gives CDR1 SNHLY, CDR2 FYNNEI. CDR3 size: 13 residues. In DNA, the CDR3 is TGTGCCAGCAATAGACAGTACCAAGAGACCCAGTACTTC. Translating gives CASNRQYQETQYF.

The CDR3 loop reads CASSRTEYEQYF. The CDR3 DNA sequence: TGTGCCAGCAGCCGGACAGAATACGAGCAGTACTTC. The V call is TRBV7-9, the J call TRBJ2-7, with D possibly being TRBD1 (6 bases). The CDR3 sequence is 12 residues long. Deletions cut 5 bases from V and 4 bases from J, with 9 bases between. From germline, CDR1 is SEHNR and CDR2 FQNEAQ (reference sequence). Full variable domain (remainder filled in from reference TRBV7-9 and TRBJ2-7): DTGVSQNPRHKITKRGQNVTFRCDPISEHNRLYWYRQTLGQGPEFLTYFQNEAQLEKSRLLSDRFSAERPKGSFSTLEIQRTEQGDSAMYLCASSRTEYEQYFGPGTRLTVT.

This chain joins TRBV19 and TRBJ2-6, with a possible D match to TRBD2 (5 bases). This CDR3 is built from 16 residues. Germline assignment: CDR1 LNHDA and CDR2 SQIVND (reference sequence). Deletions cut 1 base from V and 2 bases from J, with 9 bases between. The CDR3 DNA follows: TGTGCCAGTAGTATAGGTTCGGGGACTGGGGCCAACGTCCTGACTTTC. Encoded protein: CASSIGSGTGANVLTF.

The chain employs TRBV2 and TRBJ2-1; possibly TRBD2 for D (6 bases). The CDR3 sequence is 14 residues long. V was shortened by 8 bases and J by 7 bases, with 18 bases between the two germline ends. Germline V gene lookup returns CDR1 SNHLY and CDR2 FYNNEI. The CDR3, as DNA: TGTGCCAGCCAGGCCGGGAGTTTTCGGAATGAGCAGTTCTTC. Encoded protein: CASQAGSFRNEQFF.

The CDR3, as DNA: TGTGCCAGCAGAAACCCCGGGACAGGGCAGGCCCAGCATTTT. This sequence encodes CASRNPGTGQAQHF. This chain uses TRBV6-1 with TRBJ1-5; TRBD1 matches 9 bases. The CDR3 totals 14 residues. The germline gives CDR1 MNHNS, CDR2 SASEGT. V was clipped by 6 bases and J by 11 bases; unmatched bases: 11.

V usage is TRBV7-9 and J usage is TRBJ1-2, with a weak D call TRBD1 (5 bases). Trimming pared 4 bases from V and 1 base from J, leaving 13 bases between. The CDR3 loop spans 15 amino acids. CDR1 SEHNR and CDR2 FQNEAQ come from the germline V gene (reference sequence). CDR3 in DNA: TGTGCCAGCAGCTCGGGACTGGATTTTAACTATGGCTACACCTTC. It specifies CASSSGLDFNYGYTF. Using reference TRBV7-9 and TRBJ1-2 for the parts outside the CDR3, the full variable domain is DTGVSQNPRHKITKRGQNVTFRCDPISEHNRLYWYRQTLGQGPEFLTYFQNEAQLEKSRLLSDRFSAERPKGSFSTLEIQRTEQGDSAMYLCASSSGLDFNYGYTFGSGTRLTVV.

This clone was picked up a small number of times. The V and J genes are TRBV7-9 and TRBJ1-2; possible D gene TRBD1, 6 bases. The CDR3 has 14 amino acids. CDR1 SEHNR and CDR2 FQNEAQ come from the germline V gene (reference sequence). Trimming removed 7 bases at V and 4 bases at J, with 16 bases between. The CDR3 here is CASNGGLTSYGYTF. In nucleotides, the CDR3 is TGTGCCAGCAACGGGGGCCTGACTTCCTATGGCTACACCTTC.

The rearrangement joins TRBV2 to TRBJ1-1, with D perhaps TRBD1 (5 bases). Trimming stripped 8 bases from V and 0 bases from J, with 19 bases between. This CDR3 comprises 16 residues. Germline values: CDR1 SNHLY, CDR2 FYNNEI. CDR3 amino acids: CASSFQGGGMNTEAFF. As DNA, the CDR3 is TGTGCCAGCTCCTTCCAGGGTGGAGGCATGAACACTGAAGCTTTCTTT.

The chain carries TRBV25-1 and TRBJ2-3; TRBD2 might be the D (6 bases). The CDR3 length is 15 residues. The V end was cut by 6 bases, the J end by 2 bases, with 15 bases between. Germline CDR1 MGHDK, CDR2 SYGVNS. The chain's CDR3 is CASSSTSSYTDTQYF. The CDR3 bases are TGTGCCAGCAGCTCCACTAGCAGCTACACAGATACGCAGTATTTT.

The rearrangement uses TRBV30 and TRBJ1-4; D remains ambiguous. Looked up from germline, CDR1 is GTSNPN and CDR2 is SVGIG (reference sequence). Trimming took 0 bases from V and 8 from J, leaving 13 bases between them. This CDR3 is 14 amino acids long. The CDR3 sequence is CAWSVSDPREKLFF. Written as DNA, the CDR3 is TGTGCCTGGAGTGTGTCGGACCCCAGGGAAAAACTGTTTTTT.

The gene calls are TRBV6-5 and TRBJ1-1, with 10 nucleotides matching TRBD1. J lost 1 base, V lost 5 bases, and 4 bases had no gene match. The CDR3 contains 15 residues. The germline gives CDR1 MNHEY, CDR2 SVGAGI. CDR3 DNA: TGTGCCAGCAGTCGCCGGGACAGGGGGAACACTGAAGCTTTCTTT. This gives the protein CASSRRDRGNTEAFF.

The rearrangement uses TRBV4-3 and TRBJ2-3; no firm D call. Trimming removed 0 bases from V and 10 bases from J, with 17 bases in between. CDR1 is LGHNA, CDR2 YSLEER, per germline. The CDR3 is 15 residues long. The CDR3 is CASSQESFGDEPQYF. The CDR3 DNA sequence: TGCGCCAGCAGCCAAGAGAGTTTCGGTGACGAGCCGCAGTATTTT.

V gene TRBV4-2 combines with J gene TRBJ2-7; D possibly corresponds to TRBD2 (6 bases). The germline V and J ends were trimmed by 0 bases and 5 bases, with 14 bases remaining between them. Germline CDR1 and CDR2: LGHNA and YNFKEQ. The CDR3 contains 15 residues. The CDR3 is CASSQDPGTLNEQYF. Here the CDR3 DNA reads TGTGCCAGCAGCCAAGATCCAGGGACTCTGAACGAGCAGTACTTC.

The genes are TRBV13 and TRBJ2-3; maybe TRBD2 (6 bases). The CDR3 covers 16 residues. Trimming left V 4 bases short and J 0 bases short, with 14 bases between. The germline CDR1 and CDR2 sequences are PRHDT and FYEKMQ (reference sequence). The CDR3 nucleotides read TGTGCCAGCAGCTCCTCCCGGGACTCTAGCACAGATACGCAGTATTTT. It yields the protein CASSSSRDSSTDTQYF.

CDR3 DNA: TGCGCCAGCAGTCAGTTTTTGGGGAGCCCTAATGAAAAACTGTTTTTT. It codes for CASSQFLGSPNEKLFF. The chain combines TRBV23-1 with TRBJ1-4; D remains ambiguous. TRBV23-1 is recorded as an ORF, its role being uncertain. The CDR3 is 16 residues long. Trimming removed 3 bases at V and 3 bases at J, with 14 bases between.

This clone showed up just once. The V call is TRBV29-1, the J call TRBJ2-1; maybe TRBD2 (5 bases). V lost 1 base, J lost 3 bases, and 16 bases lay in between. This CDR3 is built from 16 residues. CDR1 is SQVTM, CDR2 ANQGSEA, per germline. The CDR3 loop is CSVEGLGKRDYNEQFF. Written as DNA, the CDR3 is TGCAGCGTTGAAGGGTTGGGTAAGAGGGACTACAATGAGCAGTTCTTC.